This T cell receptor beta chain was captured in a study of neoadjuvant nivolumab and ipilimumab in lung cancer. Using immunoSEQ multiplex PCR, the repertoire was profiled, and TCRdb retains in-frame clones only, with some absent. The sample contains fewer than 40,000 clones, 80% to 90% of which appear only once. The junction had 7 bases not matched to a gene; V was cut back by 6 bases and J by 6 bases. Germline-derived CDR1 and CDR2 are MNHEY and SMNVEV (reference sequence). The CDR3 is made up of 13 amino acids. The chain combines TRBV27 with TRBJ1-2; 7 bases match TRBD1. The sequencing used peripheral blood, collected before neoadjuvant nivolumab, alone or with ipilimumab. The sequence was collected from an adult with non-small cell lung cancer. The CDR3 sequence is CASRTGYRDGYTF. As DNA, the CDR3 is TGTGCCAGCAGGACAGGGTATCGGGATGGCTACACCTTC.